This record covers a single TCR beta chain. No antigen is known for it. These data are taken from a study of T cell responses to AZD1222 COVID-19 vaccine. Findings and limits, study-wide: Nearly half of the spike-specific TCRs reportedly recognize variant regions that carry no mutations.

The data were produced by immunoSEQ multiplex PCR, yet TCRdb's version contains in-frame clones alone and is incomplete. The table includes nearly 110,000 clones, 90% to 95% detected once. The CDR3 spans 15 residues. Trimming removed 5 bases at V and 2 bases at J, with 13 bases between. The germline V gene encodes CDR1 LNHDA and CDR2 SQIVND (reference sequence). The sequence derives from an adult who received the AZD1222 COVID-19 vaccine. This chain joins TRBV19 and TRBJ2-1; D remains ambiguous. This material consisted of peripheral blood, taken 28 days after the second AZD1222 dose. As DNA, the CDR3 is TGTGCCAGTAGTTACTCCCTGTGGACCTACAATGAGCAGTTCTTC. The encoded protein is CASSYSLWTYNEQFF.